The present T cell receptor (beta chain) was sequenced within a study of early T cells in non-severe SARS-CoV-2 infection. Study in general: Chains from this unsorted whole-blood bulk RNA could not be paired. Findings of the study overall: VDJdb matching favored anti-spike CD8 responses, missing private and CD4 specificities.

The CDR3 runs to 17 residues. The V gene's germline CDR1 is SEHNR and CDR2 FQNEAQ (reference sequence). The V and J ends lost 1 base and 3 bases, in that order; junction bases with no gene match: 10. To note about this clonotype: The antigen remains unidentified.

The library protocol tagged individual cDNA molecules with unique molecular identifiers. Each CDR3 protein is one row after TCRdb ran MiXCR on the 5' RACE reads. The table lists about 89,000 distinct CDR3 sequences, approximately 17% of them singletons. The rearrangement links TRBV7-9 to TRBJ2-3; 7 bases fit TRBD2. The sequenced sample was whole blood, obtained at baseline. The clonotype originates from an adult who was a healthcare worker with PCR-confirmed SARS-CoV-2 infection or an uninfected control (not recorded which). The CDR3 loop reads CASSLGYGGGPTDTQYF. DNA of the CDR3: TGTGCCAGCAGCTTAGGTTACGGGGGAGGGCCGACAGATACGCAGTATTTT.